This T cell receptor (beta chain) was identified in a study of regulatory T cells in long-lasting Graves disease. As for time point: newly diagnosed GD, antithyroid drugs for less than 3 months. PBMCs were the source of the RNA used for TCR sequencing. Recruitment took place at an endocrinology department in Xi'an, China. This clonotype was recorded many times. Sequencing libraries for TCR beta were prepared with iRepertoire HTBI primers and Arm-PCR of CDR3 regions. MiXCR was run by TCRdb on the multiplex PCR reads, yielding one entry per CDR3 protein. This table has about 420,000 distinct CDR3 sequences, roughly 15% appearing once. This CDR3 is 15 amino acids long. Germline V gene sequence: CDR1 SGHVS, CDR2 FQNEAQ. J lost 6 bases, V lost 0 bases, and 4 bases had no gene match. This sample was shared with a second study, whose subject was T cells in Graves' hyperthyroidism and ophthalmopathy.

The starting material was peripheral blood mononuclear cells (PBMCs), obtained at new diagnosis, from a patient treated with antithyroid drugs. J is TRBJ2-3 and V is TRBV7-8, with 9 bases lining up with TRBD2. The clonotype comes from a young woman with Graves disease. CDR3 bases: TGTGCCAGCAGCTTAGCGCTAACTAGCGGGGATACGCAGTATTTT. This translates into CASSLALTSGDTQYF.